A single sample gave rise to the 27 T cell receptor beta chains below, sequenced in a study of response to subunit inactivated influenza vaccine. TCRdb processed the RT-PCR reads anew with MiXCR; each CDR3 protein has one entry. The sample lists more than 600,000 distinct CDR3 sequences, around a sixth seen once, with approximately 11% in the top ten. Here the sequenced sample was PBMCs from blood, taken more than 4 days after vaccination. The receptors here all came from a man over 45 who received an inactivated influenza vaccine.

To note about this clonotype: A much larger clone is a single base away; this may be a read error. The chain joins TRBV20-1 to TRBJ2-1; no firm D call. The V and J ends lost 1 base and 6 bases respectively, with 1 base between them. Germline loops: CDR1 DFQATT, CDR2 SNEGSKA (reference sequence). The CDR3 covers 10 residues. The CDR3 DNA follows: TGCAGTGCTAGAGCCAATGAGCAGTTCTTC. Translation: CSARANEQFF.

This clonotype was observed at least ten times. The genes are TRBV29-1 and TRBJ2-1; 8 nucleotides align to TRBD2. Germline values: CDR1 SQVTM, CDR2 ANQGSEA. Trimming removed 3 bases from V and 3 bases from J; junction bases left unmatched: 10. The CDR3 is made up of 16 amino acids. Written as DNA, the CDR3 is TGCAGCGTTGAGCCTAGTCTAGCGGGCAGCTACAATGAGCAGTTCTTC. Translation: CSVEPSLAGSYNEQFF.

The V and J genes are TRBV20-1 and TRBJ1-2; TRBD1 is a possible D gene (5 bases). V lost 8 bases to trimming and J lost 0 bases, with 13 bases between them. Germline CDR1 DFQATT, CDR2 SNEGSKA (reference sequence). This CDR3 has 13 amino acids. This CDR3 reads CSIGREANYGYTF. The CDR3 coding sequence is TGCAGTATTGGCAGGGAGGCTAACTATGGCTACACCTTC.

This clonotype was picked up a small number of times. This sequence joins TRBV30 and TRBJ2-5; D uncertain. V was cut by 3 bases and J by 7 bases, with 9 bases left in between. Looked up from germline, CDR1 is GTSNPN and CDR2 is SVGIG (reference sequence). The CDR3 covers 11 residues. This CDR3 reads CAWSAHATQYF. The CDR3 nucleotides read TGTGCCTGGAGCGCTCACGCGACCCAGTACTTC.

This sequence joins TRBV11-2 and TRBJ2-7; D unresolved. CDR3 length: 13 residues. Germline V CDR1 and CDR2: SGHAT, FQNNGV. V was shortened by 0 bases and J by 7 bases, with 10 bases between the two germline ends. This CDR3 reads CASSLDRDGEQYF. DNA of the CDR3: TGTGCCAGCAGCTTAGACCGAGACGGGGAGCAGTACTTC.

The V call is TRBV6-2 or TRBV6-3, the J call TRBJ1-4; D is ambiguous. CDR1 is MNHEY, CDR2 SVGEGT, per germline. Trimming removed 2 bases at V and 1 base at J, with 8 bases between. The CDR3 has 15 amino acids. CDR3 in DNA: TGTGCCAGCAGTTACCGGTCGGGAACTAATGAAAAACTGTTTTTT. As protein: CASSYRSGTNEKLFF.

Only a few counts were recorded for this clonotype. The V and J genes are TRBV27 and TRBJ2-4; TRBD1 is a possible D gene (6 bases). Trimming stripped 5 bases from V and 1 base from J, with 18 bases between. The CDR3 sequence is 17 residues long. The germline V gene has CDR1 MNHEY and CDR2 SMNVEV (reference sequence). The CDR3 coding sequence is TGTGCCAGCAGTAACGAAATAACCAGGGGTGCCAAAAACATTCAGTACTTC. It is translated as CASSNEITRGAKNIQYF.

The V and J genes are TRBV5-5 and TRBJ1-5; unclear D gene. V was clipped by 4 bases and J by 2 bases, with 10 bases between them. CDR1 SGHKS and CDR2 YYEKEE come from the germline V gene (reference sequence). The CDR3 covers 14 residues. The CDR3 bases are TGTGCCAGCAGCCCACGGGCAGGCAATCAGCCCCAGCATTTT. Encoded protein: CASSPRAGNQPQHF.

This clonotype was observed many times. This rearrangement joins TRBV4-3 to TRBJ1-1; 8 bases agree with TRBD1. The CDR3 extends over 15 amino acids. J lost 1 base, V lost 0 bases, and 1 base had no gene match. The germline CDR1 and CDR2 sequences are LGHNA and YSLEER. This CDR3 reads CASSQEGQGNTEAFF. The CDR3 coding sequence is TGCGCCAGCAGCCAAGAAGGACAGGGGAACACTGAAGCTTTCTTT.

A few counts support this clonotype. The V and J genes are TRBV12-3 or TRBV12-4 and TRBJ1-5; 8 bases are a match to TRBD1. The CDR3 covers 14 residues. V was pared by 5 bases and J by 6 bases, with 6 bases of the junction left unmatched. CDR3 amino acids: CASSIGQGTQPQHF. CDR3 DNA sequence: TGTGCCAGCAGTATTGGACAGGGCACTCAGCCCCAGCATTTT.

This clonotype was seen ten or more times. The V gene is TRBV29-1, the J gene TRBJ2-7, with D possibly being TRBD2 (6 bases). The CDR3 consists of 13 residues. The V and J ends lost 2 bases and 6 bases respectively, with 14 bases between them. Per germline, CDR1 SQVTM and CDR2 ANQGSEA. CDR3 sequence: CSVEKEGLGEQYF. CDR3 nucleotides: TGCAGCGTTGAAAAGGAGGGACTGGGCGAGCAGTACTTC.

The chain joins TRBV5-1 to TRBJ2-2; no firm D call. Between the trimmed V and J ends, which lost 3 bases and 3 bases, there was a span of 9 bases. There are 14 residues in the CDR3. CDR1 and CDR2 (germline): SGHRS, YFSETQ. Written as DNA, the CDR3 is TGCGCCAGCAGCTCCCCGTCGTACACCGGGGAGCTGTTTTTT. Translation gives CASSSPSYTGELFF.

This clonotype was seen only once. The chain links TRBV28 to TRBJ2-1, with 13 bases aligning to TRBD2. Germline V gives CDR1 MDHEN, CDR2 SYDVKM. The CDR3 contains 15 residues. V was pared by 6 bases and J by 10 bases, with 9 bases of the junction left unmatched. This CDR3 reads CASSTPGLAGNEQFF. CDR3 bases: TGTGCCAGCAGCACTCCGGGACTAGCGGGAAACGAGCAGTTCTTC.

This clonotype was observed a few times. The DNA of the CDR3 is TGTGCCAGCAGCTTTATTCGTGGGACAGGGGTCCCCAACACTGAAGCTTTCTTT. It yields the protein CASSFIRGTGVPNTEAFF. V and J are TRBV7-8 and TRBJ1-1, with 10 positions matching TRBD1. The germline CDR1 and CDR2 sequences are SGHVS and FQNEAQ. The CDR3 sequence is 18 residues long. V was pared by 3 bases and J by 2 bases, with 12 bases of the junction left unmatched.

This clonotype was counted only a few times. V is TRBV5-1 and J is TRBJ2-2; 7 bases fit TRBD1. The CDR3 runs to 15 residues. The V segment lost 4 bases and the J segment 4 bases; nucleotides outside the gene matches: 7. Germline-derived CDR1 and CDR2 are SGHRS and YFSETQ. As DNA, the CDR3 is TGCGCCAGCAGCCCGAGCCGGACAGGCACCGGGGAGCTGTTTTTT. Translation: CASSPSRTGTGELFF.

The chain carries TRBV6-2 or TRBV6-3 and TRBJ2-3; maybe TRBD2 (5 bases). Germline loops: CDR1 MNHEY, CDR2 SVGEGT. The CDR3 has 15 residues. The V gene lost 6 bases and the J gene lost 1 base, with 14 bases spanning the gap. Written as DNA, the CDR3 is TGTGCCAGCAGGACTACGCGCGGTGGCACAGATACGCAGTATTTT. Amino acids: CASRTTRGGTDTQYF.

The CDR3 nucleotides are TGTGCCAGCAGTTTATTACAAAGGGGCGGTGGCTACACCTTC. Amino acids: CASSLLQRGGGYTF. The chain links TRBV28 to TRBJ1-2, with D tentatively TRBD1 (5 bases). Trimming took 1 base from V and 7 from J, leaving 13 bases between them. Germline loops: CDR1 MDHEN, CDR2 SYDVKM. The CDR3 length is 14 residues.

This clonotype occurred a few times. V and J are TRBV2 and TRBJ2-7, with 7 bases fitting TRBD1. The ends lost 8 bases at V and 2 bases at J; junction bases unmatched: 6. This CDR3 spans 13 amino acids. Per germline, CDR1 SNHLY and CDR2 FYNNEI. The CDR3 nucleotides read TGTGCCAGCTATGCAGGGGGAGCCTACGAGCAGTACTTC. Translating it yields CASYAGGAYEQYF.

There are a few counts of this clonotype. V usage is TRBV7-9 and J usage is TRBJ2-2, with 7 bases that match TRBD2. The CDR3 extends over 13 amino acids. J gave up 1 base and V 9 bases, and 2 bases lay outside the gene matches. The germline gives CDR1 SEHNR, CDR2 FQNEAQ (reference sequence). The CDR3 here is CARAGMNTGELFF. The CDR3 DNA reads TGTGCCAGAGCGGGAATGAACACCGGGGAGCTGTTTTTT.

There are a few counts of this clonotype. This chain connects TRBV18 to TRBJ2-1; 10 positions agree with TRBD2. With V trimmed by 3 bases and J by 7 bases, 9 bases remained unmatched. The CDR3 is 16 amino acids. Germline lookup yields CDR1 KGHSH and CDR2 LQKENI. In DNA form, the CDR3 reads TGTGCCAGCTCACCGGGAAGCGGGAGGGCCGGTAATGAGCAGTTCTTC. This sequence encodes CASSPGSGRAGNEQFF.

In this sample, this clonotype turned up a few times. The genes are TRBV21-1 and TRBJ1-1. TRBV21-1 represents a pseudogene. The CDR3 length is 16 residues. The CDR3 loop is CASSKKEGRRNTEAFF. CDR3 bases: TGTGCCAGCAGCAAGAAGGAGGGCAGGAGGAACACTGAAGCTTTCTTT.

The rearrangement joins TRBV29-1 to TRBJ1-1; 7 bases map to TRBD1. The germline gives CDR1 SQVTM, CDR2 ANQGSEA. CDR3 length: 17 amino acids. The V and J ends lost 7 bases and 0 bases, in that order; junction bases with no gene match: 17. The CDR3 bases are TGCAGCGATCCTGCGAGACAGGGCCGACTCATGAACACTGAAGCTTTCTTT. This sequence encodes CSDPARQGRLMNTEAFF.

This sequence joins TRBV5-1 and TRBJ2-3; D is undetermined. Per germline, CDR1 SGHRS and CDR2 YFSETQ. The ends were cut back, 8 bases at V and 2 bases at J, with 18 bases in the middle. This CDR3 comprises 15 residues. CDR3 in amino acids: CASRRRPDPTDTQYF. Written as DNA, the CDR3 is TGCGCCAGTAGACGACGGCCAGATCCCACAGATACGCAGTATTTT.

The chain uses TRBV7-9 and TRBJ1-2, with 8 bases matching TRBD1. V lost 2 bases and J lost 0; bases outside the gene matches: 8. Germline loops: CDR1 SEHNR, CDR2 FQNEAQ (reference sequence). The CDR3 is 17 residues long. Here the CDR3 reads CASSLSQGARANYGYTF. DNA for the CDR3: TGTGCCAGCAGCTTAAGCCAGGGGGCCAGAGCTAACTATGGCTACACCTTC.

V usage is TRBV20-1 and J usage is TRBJ2-1, with D possibly matching TRBD1 (6 bases). The germline V gene has CDR1 DFQATT and CDR2 SNEGSKA (reference sequence). Trimming removed 2 bases at V and 6 bases at J, with 8 bases between. This CDR3 region has 12 residues. The CDR3 protein is CSARRGGNEQFF. DNA for the CDR3: TGCAGTGCTAGAAGAGGGGGCAATGAGCAGTTCTTC.

The chain is built from TRBV29-1 and TRBJ2-5; D may be TRBD2 (5 bases). Trimming cost V 6 bases and J 5 bases, with 10 bases left between them. The germline gives CDR1 SQVTM, CDR2 ANQGSEA. The CDR3 sequence is 11 residues long. The DNA of the CDR3 is TGCAGCGTCCCGAGGGAGGAGACCCAGTACTTC. Residues: CSVPREETQYF.

The V gene is TRBV2, the J gene TRBJ2-7; D remains ambiguous. The germline CDR1 and CDR2 sequences are SNHLY and FYNNEI. This CDR3 comprises 15 residues. Trimming cost V 6 bases and J 3 bases, with 18 bases left between them. CDR3 DNA sequence: TGTGCCAGCAGATTAAGCCGGGTCGAAGGCTACGAGCAGTACTTC. It is translated as CASRLSRVEGYEQYF.